Listed here are 27 T cell receptor beta chains from one sample, sequenced in a study of blood T cell repertoires in COVID-19. Clones were sequenced by immunoSEQ multiplex PCR, and TCRdb holds only the in-frame ones, with some missing. Among about 480,000 clones listed, 88% were seen once. Sequencing was performed on PBMCs or T cells enriched from blood (not recorded which). The source of these receptors is a woman in her 40s who had recovered from COVID-19.

This sequence joins TRBV6-5 and TRBJ1-2; a possible D gene is TRBD1 (6 bases). Trimming took 4 bases from V and 7 from J, leaving 13 bases between them. Germline lookup yields CDR1 MNHEY and CDR2 SVGAGI. The CDR3 runs 13 residues. CDR3 in amino acids: CASSFGQLSGYTF. For the CDR3, the DNA is TGTGCCAGCAGTTTTGGACAGCTGTCTGGCTACACCTTC.

This chain links TRBV13 with TRBJ2-1; 7 bases line up with TRBD1. The V and J ends lost 3 bases and 6 bases, in that order; junction bases with no gene match: 5. The length of the CDR3 is 14 residues. Germline V gene lookup returns CDR1 PRHDT and CDR2 FYEKMQ (reference sequence). CDR3 protein: CASSLRQGFNEQFF. CDR3 sequence (DNA): TGTGCCAGCAGCTTGAGACAGGGTTTCAATGAGCAGTTCTTC.

The gene calls are TRBV6-2 or TRBV6-3 and TRBJ2-1, with 7 bases that match TRBD2. The CDR3 runs 16 residues. Trimming removed 4 bases from V and 4 bases from J; junction bases left unmatched: 10. CDR1 is MNHEY, CDR2 SVGEGT, per germline. CDR3 amino acids: CASSFLTGGRYNEQFF. CDR3 bases: TGTGCCAGCAGTTTTTTAACGGGAGGCAGGTACAATGAGCAGTTCTTC.

The chain has TRBV29-1 and TRBJ2-1, with TRBD1 matching 11 bases. J was trimmed by 9 bases and V by 3 bases; bases with no gene match: 7. The CDR3 covers 14 residues. Germline V gene data show CDR1 as SQVTM and CDR2 as ANQGSEA. The DNA for the CDR3 is TGCAGCGTTGAGAAGGACAGGGGGCTTGGTGAGCAGTTCTTC. Translating it yields CSVEKDRGLGEQFF.

This chain joins TRBV27 and TRBJ1-1; tentative D call: TRBD1 (6 bases). The V and J ends lost 2 bases and 4 bases respectively, with 8 bases between them. CDR1 is MNHEY, CDR2 SMNVEV, per germline (reference sequence). The CDR3 covers 13 residues. CDR3 in amino acids: CASSLKGGTEAFF. CDR3 coding DNA: TGTGCCAGCAGTTTAAAAGGGGGCACTGAAGCTTTCTTT.

The chain recombines TRBV27 with TRBJ1-5; the D is unclear. V was trimmed by 6 bases and J by 2 bases, leaving 11 bases between them. CDR3 length: 14 amino acids. Per the germline V gene, CDR1 is MNHEY and CDR2 is SMNVEV (reference sequence). CDR3: CASRRSPGNQPQHF. The CDR3, as DNA: TGTGCCAGCAGGAGGTCCCCGGGCAATCAGCCCCAGCATTTT.

This sequence joins TRBV24-1 and TRBJ1-5; D is ambiguous. The CDR3 has 13 residues. Between the trimmed V and J ends, which lost 3 bases and 15 bases, there was a span of 17 bases. CDR1 KGHDR and CDR2 SFDVKD come from the germline V gene. CDR3: CATSDRTATNWHF. The DNA of the CDR3 is TGTGCCACCAGTGATCGCACAGCTACAAATTGGCATTTT.

This chain uses TRBV10-2 with TRBJ2-3; 9 bases align to TRBD2. J gave up 8 bases and V 7 bases, and 13 bases lay outside the gene matches. The CDR3 totals 15 residues. Germline values: CDR1 WSHSY, CDR2 SAAADI. The CDR3 spells CASTRGLAGRGTQYF. CDR3 DNA: TGCGCCAGCACTAGGGGGCTAGCGGGAAGGGGTACGCAGTATTTT.

The CDR3 nucleotides are TGTGCCATCAGTGATCCCCGGCTAGCGGAAGAGACCCAGTACTTC. It is translated as CAISDPRLAEETQYF. The rearrangement links TRBV10-3 to TRBJ2-5, with 7 nucleotides matching TRBD2. This CDR3 spans 15 amino acids. The V and J ends lost 3 bases and 3 bases, in that order; junction bases with no gene match: 7. In germline, CDR1 is ENHRY, CDR2 SYGVKD.

This clone has a handful of counts. The V and J genes are TRBV4-3 and TRBJ2-2; TRBD1 matches at 8 bases. This CDR3 has 16 amino acids. V lost 0 bases to trimming and J lost 4 bases; unmatched junction nucleotides: 4. Germline loops: CDR1 LGHNA, CDR2 YSLEER. The CDR3 coding sequence is TGCGCCAGCAGCCAAGACTACAGGGGGAGCACCGGGGAGCTGTTTTTT. Encoded protein: CASSQDYRGSTGELFF.

The table lists this clone with a count of one. This chain connects TRBV12-5 to TRBJ2-5; 7 positions match TRBD1. With V trimmed by 6 bases and J by 5 bases, 9 bases remained unmatched. The CDR3 has 14 residues. CDR1 LGHNT and CDR2 FRNRAP come from the germline V gene. The CDR3 is CASGLGQARETQYF. The CDR3 DNA reads as TGTGCTAGTGGCCTAGGACAGGCGAGGGAGACCCAGTACTTC.

This clone was recorded only once. The chain joins TRBV12-3 or TRBV12-4 to TRBJ2-3, with D possibly being TRBD1 (6 bases). The CDR3 spans 13 residues. V lost 5 bases and J 4 bases, leaving 10 bases between the germline ends. The CDR3 DNA follows: TGTGCCAGCAGTCACTCAGGGGCAGATACGCAGTATTTT. Amino acids: CASSHSGADTQYF.

The rearrangement links TRBV19 to TRBJ2-1; TRBD2 matches 9 bases. Per germline, CDR1 LNHDA and CDR2 SQIVND (reference sequence). The CDR3 consists of 15 residues. V was clipped by 0 bases and J by 9 bases; unmatched bases: 6. CDR3 DNA sequence: TGTGCCAGTAGTATAGAGGGCGGGAGGGCCAGTGAGCAGTTCTTC. This gives the protein CASSIEGGRASEQFF.

The chain recombines TRBV24-1 with TRBJ1-5; TRBD1 is a possible D gene (5 bases). Germline CDR1 and CDR2: KGHDR and SFDVKD. The germline V and J ends were trimmed by 2 bases and 3 bases, with 16 bases remaining between them. The CDR3 has 17 amino acids. The CDR3 reads CATSDSTELSLNQPQHF. As DNA, the CDR3 is TGTGCCACCAGTGATTCGACAGAGCTGAGTCTCAATCAGCCCCAGCATTTT.

The rearrangement links TRBV29-1 to TRBJ1-1; weak D call: TRBD1 (5 bases). CDR1 and CDR2 (germline): SQVTM, ANQGSEA. V shed 5 bases and J shed 8 bases, with 9 bases lying between them. This CDR3 is 10 amino acids long. CDR3 loop: CSVLGQEAFF. The CDR3 DNA is TGCAGCGTTTTGGGGCAGGAAGCTTTCTTT.

The rearrangement joins TRBV10-3 to TRBJ1-4; D unresolved. V was clipped by 2 bases and J by 8 bases, with 6 bases between them. Germline CDR1 and CDR2: ENHRY and SYGVKD. CDR3 length: 12 amino acids. As DNA, the CDR3 is TGTGCCATCAGTGAGATTGGCGAAAAACTGTTTTTT. Encoded protein: CAISEIGEKLFF.

Of note for this clone: One junction end does not reproduce the germline sequence, and a read error may be involved. J is TRBJ1-2 and V is TRBV28; 10 positions match TRBD1. CDR1 is MDHEN, CDR2 SYDVKM, per germline. CDR3 length: 14 amino acids. The CDR3, as DNA: TGTGCCAGCAGTTTCCGGCGACAGGGGGCGCAAGAGAACTTC. This codes for CASSFRRQGAQENF.

This clone has only one observation. The chain links TRBV19 to TRBJ2-7; tentative D call: TRBD1 (6 bases). Germline values: CDR1 LNHDA, CDR2 SQIVND (reference sequence). The CDR3 runs to 14 residues. V gave up 7 bases and J gave up 3 bases, with 16 bases separating them. CDR3 nucleotide sequence: TGTGCCAGTACCCGGACAGCGGACCACTACGAGCAGTACTTC. Translated, it gives CASTRTADHYEQYF.

The rearrangement uses TRBV6-6 and TRBJ2-3; no clear D. Germline V gene data show CDR1 as MNHNY and CDR2 as SVGAGI (reference sequence). The CDR3 consists of 14 residues. V was clipped by 2 bases and J by 3 bases, with 9 bases between them. CDR3 in amino acids: CASSYEVLTDTQYF. CDR3 coding DNA: TGTGCCAGCAGTTACGAGGTTTTGACAGATACGCAGTATTTT.

In its sample, this clone was seen once. The chain joins TRBV4-1 to TRBJ2-3; D is uncertain. Germline V lookup: CDR1 MGHRA, CDR2 YSYEKL. The CDR3 length is 15 residues. Trimming took off 0 bases at V and 6 bases at J, with 13 bases between the two ends. CDR3 region: CASSQELSPGDTQYF. The CDR3 DNA is TGCGCCAGCAGCCAAGAACTGTCCCCCGGGGATACGCAGTATTTT.

The chain recombines TRBV5-8 with TRBJ2-1; the D gene is possibly TRBD1 (8 bases). CDR1 is SGHTS, CDR2 YDEGEE, per germline. The CDR3 contains 15 residues. V gave up 4 bases and J gave up 12 bases, with 23 bases separating them. CDR3 coding DNA: TGTGCCAGCAGCCTCAACGGGGGGACAGGCCCCGGGCAGTTCTTC. Protein: CASSLNGGTGPGQFF.

The gene calls are TRBV7-2 and TRBJ2-5; 7 bases match TRBD1. Trimming at V came to 5 bases and at J to 5 bases, leaving 8 bases not matched to a gene. There are 14 residues in the CDR3. Looked up from germline, CDR1 is SGHTA and CDR2 is FQGNSA. This CDR3 reads CASSQQGGAETQYF. The CDR3 region has the DNA TGTGCCAGCAGCCAACAAGGGGGCGCTGAGACCCAGTACTTC.

This clone was observed a single time. The chain combines TRBV12-3 or TRBV12-4 with TRBJ1-5; 8 bases align to TRBD1. This CDR3 contains 13 residues. J was trimmed by 6 bases and V by 5 bases; bases with no gene match: 3. The CDR3 reads CASSGQGSQPQHF. In DNA, the CDR3 is TGTGCCAGCAGTGGACAGGGCAGTCAGCCCCAGCATTTT.

V usage is TRBV6-6 and J usage is TRBJ2-1, with 8 positions matching TRBD1. Trimming cost V 8 bases and J 12 bases; bases outside gene matches: 18. Per the germline V gene, CDR1 is MNHNY and CDR2 is SVGAGI (reference sequence). There are 15 residues in the CDR3. The CDR3 coding sequence is TGTGCCAGCTTGCACAGGGGATCAGGGGGCTTGGGGCAGTTCTTC. This encodes CASLHRGSGGLGQFF.

The gene calls are TRBV6-5 and TRBJ1-5; 7 positions match TRBD1. Trimming removed 6 bases from V and 5 bases from J; junction bases left unmatched: 7. Germline V gives CDR1 MNHEY, CDR2 SVGAGI. The CDR3 extends over 14 amino acids. The CDR3 nucleotides are TGTGCCAGCAGAGGACAGGTTGGGGATCAGCCCCAGCATTTT. Its protein product is CASRGQVGDQPQHF.

The J gene is TRBJ2-1, the V gene TRBV4-1; maybe TRBD2 (5 bases). From germline, CDR1 is MGHRA and CDR2 YSYEKL. The CDR3 runs 18 residues. V lost 6 bases and J lost 5, with 26 bases in between. CDR3 nucleotide sequence: TGCGCCAGCAGTCTAGCTGGAGGAGCGGCGATAACCCACAATGAGCAGTTCTTC. Protein sequence: CASSLAGGAAITHNEQFF.

The chain employs TRBV19 and TRBJ2-3, with D perhaps TRBD1 (5 bases). Trimming took off 3 bases at V and 4 bases at J, with 11 bases between the two ends. Germline V gene lookup returns CDR1 LNHDA and CDR2 SQIVND (reference sequence). This CDR3 is 14 amino acids long. Here the CDR3 DNA reads TGTGCCAGTAGTATGTCAGGGCCCCCAGATACGCAGTATTTT. Protein product: CASSMSGPPDTQYF.